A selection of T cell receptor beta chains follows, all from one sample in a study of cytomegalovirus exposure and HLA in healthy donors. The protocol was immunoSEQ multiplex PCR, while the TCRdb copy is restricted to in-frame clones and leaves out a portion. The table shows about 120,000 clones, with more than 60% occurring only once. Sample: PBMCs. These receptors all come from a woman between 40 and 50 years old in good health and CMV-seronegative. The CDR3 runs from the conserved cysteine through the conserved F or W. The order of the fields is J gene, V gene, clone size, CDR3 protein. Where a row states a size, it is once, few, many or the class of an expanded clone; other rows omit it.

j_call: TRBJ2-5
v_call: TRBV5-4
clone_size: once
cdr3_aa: CASGTQETQYF

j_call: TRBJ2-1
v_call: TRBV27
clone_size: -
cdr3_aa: CASSPWGLKQFF

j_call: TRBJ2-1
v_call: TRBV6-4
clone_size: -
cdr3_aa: CASSVGEYNEQFF

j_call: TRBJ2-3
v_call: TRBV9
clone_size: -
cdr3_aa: CASSVAGTTTDTQYF

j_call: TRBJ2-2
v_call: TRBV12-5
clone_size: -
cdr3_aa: CASGNRGGNTGELFF

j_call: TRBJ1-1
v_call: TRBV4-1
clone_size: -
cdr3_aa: CASSQTDRGHTEAFF

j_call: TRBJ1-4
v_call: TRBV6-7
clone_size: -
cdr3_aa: CARKYREGGEKLFF

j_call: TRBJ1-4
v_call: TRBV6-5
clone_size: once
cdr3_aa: CASSMGQLNEKLFF

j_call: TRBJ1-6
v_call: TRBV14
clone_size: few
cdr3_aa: CASSQDHGQGVNSPLHF

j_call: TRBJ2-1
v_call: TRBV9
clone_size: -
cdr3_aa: CASSAEQGARIYNEQFF

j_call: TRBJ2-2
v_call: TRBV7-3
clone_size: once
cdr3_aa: CASIAGAGEHRGAVF

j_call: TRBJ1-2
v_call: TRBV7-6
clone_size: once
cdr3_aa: CASSLENGYGYTF

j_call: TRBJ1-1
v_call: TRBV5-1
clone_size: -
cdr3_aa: CASSLEVQVNTEAFF

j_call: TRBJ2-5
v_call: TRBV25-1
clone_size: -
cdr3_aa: CASSVEETQYF

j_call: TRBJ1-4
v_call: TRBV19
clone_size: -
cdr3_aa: CASSQGVGEKLFF

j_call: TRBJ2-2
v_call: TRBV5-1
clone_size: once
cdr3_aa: CASSLLAGVTGELFF

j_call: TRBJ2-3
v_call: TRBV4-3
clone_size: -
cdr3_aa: CASSLGTSGTSTDTQYF